Following are 19 T cell receptor beta chains from one sample sequenced in a study of a mutant IDH1 vaccine in newly diagnosed glioma. Specified time point: week 35, safety follow-up. In the vaccine, a single dose held 300 ug of the mutant IDH1 20-mer peptide, along with topical imiquimod. Their recognized antigens are unknown. Only in-frame clones appear in the TCRdb table, and some are missing; sequencing was by immunoSEQ multiplex PCR. Here the sample spans roughly 64,000 clones, roughly 71% being singletons. Material: PBMCs, obtained from a glioma patient whose treatment included an IDH1 peptide vaccine. The receptors come from a man aged 50-59 years with glioma.

J is TRBJ1-3 and V is TRBV5-1; 11 nucleotides align to TRBD1. Germline V lookup: CDR1 SGHRS, CDR2 YFSETQ. Trimming at V came to 0 bases and at J to 10 bases, leaving 9 bases not matched to a gene. CDR3 length: 16 amino acids. CDR3 protein: CASSLETGTGGRTIYF. The CDR3 DNA sequence: TGCGCCAGCAGCTTGGAAACCGGGACAGGGGGACGGACCATATATTTT.

The chain carries TRBV30 and TRBJ2-5, with D possibly being TRBD1 (5 bases). From germline, CDR1 is GTSNPN and CDR2 SVGIG (reference sequence). Between the trimmed V and J ends, which lost 2 bases and 5 bases, there was a span of 18 bases. There are 15 residues in the CDR3. The CDR3 reads CAWSQRAGLRETQYF. CDR3 bases: TGTGCCTGGAGTCAAAGGGCAGGGTTGAGGGAGACCCAGTACTTC.

This clone has only a few counts. V gene TRBV30 combines with J gene TRBJ1-4, with TRBD1 matching 9 bases. CDR3 length equals 15 residues. CDR1 and CDR2 from the germline V gene are GTSNPN and SVGIG (reference sequence). With V trimmed by 5 bases and J by 5 bases, 9 bases remained unmatched. CDR3 residues: CAWASYGTGNEKLFF. The CDR3 nucleotides are TGTGCCTGGGCGAGCTACGGGACAGGGAATGAAAAACTGTTTTTT.

The V and J genes are TRBV7-8 and TRBJ1-5; D ambiguous. CDR3 length equals 13 residues. V was cut by 0 bases and J by 7 bases, with 7 bases left in between. CDR1 and CDR2 from the germline V gene are SGHVS and FQNEAQ. CDR3 coding DNA: TGTGCCAGCAGCTTAGCGCTCGGCCAGCCCCAGCATTTT. Encoded protein: CASSLALGQPQHF.

The chain has TRBV7-2 and TRBJ2-3; D perhaps matches TRBD1 (5 bases). Germline V lookup: CDR1 SGHTA, CDR2 FQGNSA. With 1 base removed from V and 6 bases from J, the gap between germline ends came to 11 bases. CDR3 length: 14 amino acids. The CDR3 reads CASSLDQGVDTQYF. CDR3 nucleotides: TGTGCCAGCAGCTTAGACCAAGGGGTGGATACGCAGTATTTT.

V gene TRBV5-6 combines with J gene TRBJ1-2; 9 bases match TRBD1. V dropped 3 bases and J dropped 4; count of bases not matched to a gene: 10. Per the germline V gene, CDR1 is SGHDT and CDR2 is YYEEEE. The CDR3 has 16 residues. In DNA, the CDR3 is TGTGCCAGCAGCTCATTTACCGGGACAGGGCTCTATGGCTACACCTTC. This gives the protein CASSSFTGTGLYGYTF.

This chain links TRBV4-3 with TRBJ2-1; the D is unclear. In germline, CDR1 is LGHNA, CDR2 YSLEER. The CDR3 loop spans 13 amino acids. V was trimmed by 1 base and J by 10 bases, leaving 11 bases between them. CDR3 DNA sequence: TGCGCCAGCAGCCAAGTCCTAACAGAGGAGCAGTTCTTC. It codes for CASSQVLTEEQFF.

The chain carries TRBV5-4 and TRBJ2-1, with D perhaps matching TRBD2 (6 bases). From germline, CDR1 is SGHNT and CDR2 YYREEE (reference sequence). The V end was cut by 0 bases, the J end by 9 bases, with 13 bases between. The CDR3 runs to 14 residues. The CDR3 DNA is TGTGCCAGCAGCTTGGGGAGGCGGGATGGTGAGCAGTTCTTC. Translated: CASSLGRRDGEQFF.

This sequence joins TRBV5-5 and TRBJ1-5; D remains unclear. CDR1 SGHKS and CDR2 YYEKEE come from the germline V gene (reference sequence). Trimming shortened V by 0 bases and J by 2 bases, and 6 bases separated the two germline ends. This CDR3 has 14 residues. The CDR3 spells CASSLGARNQPQHF. The CDR3 nucleotides are TGTGCCAGCAGCTTGGGGGCCCGCAATCAGCCCCAGCATTTT. Complete variable domain (other parts from reference TRBV5-5 and TRBJ1-5): DAGVTQSPTHLIKTRGQQVTLRCSPISGHKSVSWYQQVLGQGPQFIFQYYEKEERGRGNFPDRFSARQFPNYSSELNVNALLLGDSALYLCASSLGARNQPQHFGDGTRLSIL.

The V and J genes are TRBV10-2 and TRBJ2-2; 8 bases map to TRBD1. The CDR3 consists of 16 residues. After removal of 2 bases from V and 2 bases from J, the junction contained 4 bases not matched to a gene. The V gene's germline CDR1 is WSHSY and CDR2 SAAADI. CDR3 coding DNA: TGCGCCAGCAGTGAGAATGGACAGGGAAACACCGGGGAGCTGTTTTTT. Its protein product is CASSENGQGNTGELFF.

On this clone: The junction departs from the called germline gene at one end, perhaps through a read error. The chain links TRBV19 to TRBJ1-1, with D unclear. This CDR3 spans 13 amino acids. The germline CDR1 and CDR2 sequences are LNHDA and SQIVND (reference sequence). The DNA of the CDR3 is TGTGCCAGTAGTATCGAGAGGAACGCTGAAGCTTTCTTT. Translated, it gives CASSIERNAEAFF.

The rearrangement links TRBV5-6 to TRBJ2-1; the D is unclear. The germline CDR1 and CDR2 sequences are SGHDT and YYEEEE. This CDR3 contains 14 residues. With 5 bases removed from V and 0 bases from J, the gap between germline ends came to 9 bases. CDR3 nucleotides: TGTGCCAGCAGTCGCTGGAGCTCCTACAATGAGCAGTTCTTC. Protein sequence: CASSRWSSYNEQFF.

This chain joins TRBV6-1 and TRBJ2-2; D gene ambiguous. Germline V gene lookup returns CDR1 MNHNS and CDR2 SASEGT. V was shortened by 2 bases and J by 0 bases, with 16 bases between the two germline ends. The CDR3 loop spans 18 amino acids. The CDR3 is CASSELDRAGANTGELFF. CDR3 bases: TGTGCCAGCAGTGAATTGGATAGGGCAGGAGCGAACACCGGGGAGCTGTTTTTT.

Regarding this clone: This sample includes further DNA sequences coding for the same CDR3. V gene TRBV19 combines with J gene TRBJ1-5; no clear D. Germline CDR1 and CDR2: LNHDA and SQIVND (reference sequence). Trimming removed 7 bases at V and 9 bases at J, with 13 bases between. This CDR3 is 12 amino acids long. CDR3 bases: TGTGCCAGTACCACGGGCGGCCGGCCCCAGCATTTT. It yields the protein CASTTGGRPQHF.

This clone came up once. The chain uses TRBV5-4 and TRBJ2-5, with D tentatively TRBD1 or TRBD2 (5 bases each). CDR3 length equals 13 residues. Germline V lookup: CDR1 SGHNT, CDR2 YYREEE (reference sequence). V was pared by 3 bases and J by 6 bases, with 12 bases between. Here the CDR3 reads CASSWDAGQTQYF. CDR3 DNA: TGTGCCAGCAGCTGGGACGCCGGACAGACCCAGTACTTC.

The V call is TRBV7-2, the J call TRBJ2-2; weak D call: TRBD1 (5 bases). V lost 4 bases, J lost 7 bases, and 16 bases lay in between. There are 15 residues in the CDR3. CDR1 SGHTA and CDR2 FQGNSA come from the germline V gene. The CDR3 DNA follows: TGTGCCAGCAGCTCGACAAGGGGCCGAAGCGGGGAGCTGTTTTTT. Translation gives CASSSTRGRSGELFF.

This chain links TRBV4-1 with TRBJ2-1, with 13 bases fitting TRBD2. The germline V gene has CDR1 MGHRA and CDR2 YSYEKL. J gave up 8 bases and V 5 bases, and 9 bases lay outside the gene matches. The CDR3 has 16 amino acids. CDR3 region: CASSSPGTSGVDEQFF. The DNA of the CDR3 is TGCGCCAGCAGCAGCCCCGGGACTAGCGGGGTGGATGAGCAGTTCTTC.

This clone was seen a handful of times. This chain uses TRBV29-1 with TRBJ2-7; 7 bases align to TRBD1. V lost 6 bases, J lost 3 bases, and 8 bases stayed unmatched. This CDR3 is 13 amino acids long. Per germline, CDR1 SQVTM and CDR2 ANQGSEA. The CDR3: CSVRQGSSYEQYF. DNA for the CDR3: TGCAGCGTGCGACAGGGATCGAGCTACGAGCAGTACTTC.

The chain recombines TRBV18 with TRBJ2-1; possibly TRBD2 for D (6 bases). Germline loops: CDR1 KGHSH, CDR2 LQKENI. V lost 2 bases, J lost 5 bases, and 13 bases lay in between. The CDR3 extends over 15 amino acids. The CDR3 bases are TGTGCCAGCTCACCATGGGGGGAGGCCCACAATGAGCAGTTCTTC. As protein: CASSPWGEAHNEQFF. Looking up the rest from reference TRBV18 and TRBJ2-1 gives the full variable domain: NAGVMQNPRHLVRRRGQEARLRCSPMKGHSHVYWYRQLPEEGLKFMVYLQKENIIDESGMPKERFSAEFPKEGPSILRIQQVVRGDSAAYFCASSPWGEAHNEQFFGPGTRLTVL.